The 19 T cell receptor beta chains below come from one sample, sequenced in a study of cytomegalovirus exposure and HLA in healthy donors. Primers for the PCR totalled 60 Vbeta and 13 Jbeta. Repertoires were generated with immunoSEQ multiplex PCR, while TCRdb's copy carries only in-frame clones and drops some. The data hold 120,000 or so clones, with less than 90% observed a single time. Sequencing input: PBMCs. The receptors here all came from a man over 45 in good health and CMV-seronegative.

Only a few counts were recorded for this clone. V and J are TRBV6-6 and TRBJ2-5; 9 bases fit TRBD2. The end of the DNA aligns better with TRBJ2-7, so the J call may be wrong. Germline V gene data show CDR1 as MNHNY and CDR2 as SVGAGI (reference sequence). This CDR3 comprises 14 residues. CDR3 nucleotide sequence: TGTGCCAGCAGTTACGTCCTAGCGGGGTACGAGCAGTACTTC. Translation gives CASSYVLAGYEQYF.

The V and J genes are TRBV27 and TRBJ2-5; 7 nucleotides agree with TRBD1. The CDR3 runs to 15 residues. With 6 bases clipped from V and 2 bases from J, the junction kept 9 bases outside the gene matches. In germline, CDR1 is MNHEY, CDR2 SMNVEV (reference sequence). The CDR3 sequence: CASRLRQGQQETQYF. The CDR3 DNA sequence: TGTGCCAGCAGGCTACGACAGGGTCAACAAGAGACCCAGTACTTC.

The rearrangement links TRBV10-3 to TRBJ1-5; a weak D match, TRBD1 (5 bases). The V gene's germline CDR1 is ENHRY and CDR2 SYGVKD. V was clipped by 4 bases and J by 3 bases, with 10 bases between them. CDR3 size: 14 residues. The CDR3 is CAISADRNNQPQHF. The CDR3 region has the DNA TGTGCCATCAGTGCCGACAGAAACAATCAGCCCCAGCATTTT.

The chain combines TRBV28 with TRBJ2-5; D might be TRBD1 (6 bases). The CDR3 runs 15 residues. From germline, CDR1 is MDHEN and CDR2 SYDVKM. V shed 5 bases and J shed 5 bases, with 18 bases lying between them. Here the CDR3 DNA reads TGTGCCAGCAGTCCTCCGGGGACACCCCGGGAGACCCAGTACTTC. Its protein product is CASSPPGTPRETQYF.

The chain carries TRBV7-7 and TRBJ2-7; 15 nucleotides line up with TRBD2. In germline, CDR1 is SSHAT, CDR2 FNYEAQ (reference sequence). V shed 5 bases, J shed 3 bases, and the junction held 8 bases outside the gene matches. This CDR3 has 17 residues. The CDR3 here is CASSRGLAGGNFYEQYF. CDR3 nucleotide sequence: TGTGCCAGCAGCCGCGGACTAGCGGGAGGGAATTTCTACGAGCAGTACTTC.

The chain couples TRBV7-9 to TRBJ2-3; TRBD2 matches at 15 bases. The J segment lost 4 bases and the V segment lost 3 bases, leaving 5 bases of the junction unmatched. CDR3 length equals 17 residues. Germline V lookup: CDR1 SEHNR, CDR2 FQNEAQ (reference sequence). CDR3 bases: TGTGCCAGCAGCTTGGGACTAGCGGGAGGTGCGGCAGATACGCAGTATTTT. Translated, it gives CASSLGLAGGAADTQYF.

The CDR3 region is CASSWGRGLREQYF. The CDR3 bases are TGTGCCAGCAGCTGGGGCAGGGGGCTTCGGGAGCAGTACTTC. This chain uses TRBV5-4 with TRBJ2-7, with 8 bases fitting TRBD1. Trimming cost V 3 bases and J 7 bases; bases outside gene matches: 9. Germline assignment: CDR1 SGHNT and CDR2 YYREEE (reference sequence). This CDR3 spans 14 amino acids.

This clone has just one count. The chain employs TRBV27 and TRBJ2-3, with D tentatively TRBD2 (5 bases). CDR3 length: 13 residues. With 5 bases removed from V and 3 bases from J, the gap between germline ends came to 9 bases. Germline V gene lookup returns CDR1 MNHEY and CDR2 SMNVEV (reference sequence). The CDR3 DNA follows: TGTGCCAGCAGTCACAGAGGGACAGATACGCAGTATTTT. It specifies CASSHRGTDTQYF.

This clone was seen only a few times. V usage is TRBV30 and J usage is TRBJ2-3, with 8 bases aligning to TRBD1. Trimming removed 1 base from V and 6 bases from J; junction bases left unmatched: 9. The CDR3 runs 15 residues. CDR1 GTSNPN and CDR2 SVGIG come from the germline V gene (reference sequence). The CDR3 nucleotides read TGTGCCTGGAGTGGGGTCGGACAGGGTCAGGATACGCAGTATTTT. Amino acids: CAWSGVGQGQDTQYF.

The chain links TRBV18 to TRBJ2-2; a weak D match, TRBD1 (5 bases). CDR3 length: 13 residues. Germline CDR1 is KGHSH and CDR2 is LQKENI. Trimming left V 3 bases short and J 4 bases short, with 6 bases between. The CDR3 nucleotides are TGTGCCAGCTCACCCAGGGTCACCGGGGAGCTGTTTTTT. Residues: CASSPRVTGELFF. The whole variable domain, remainder taken from reference TRBV18 and TRBJ2-2, is NAGVMQNPRHLVRRRGQEARLRCSPMKGHSHVYWYRQLPEEGLKFMVYLQKENIIDESGMPKERFSAEFPKEGPSILRIQQVVRGDSAAYFCASSPRVTGELFFGEGSRLTVL.

CDR3 nucleotides: TGTGCCAGCAGCTGGGGGGACAGTTCAGATACGCAGTATTTT. It yields the protein CASSWGDSSDTQYF. The rearrangement uses TRBV7-2 and TRBJ2-3; D may be TRBD1 (7 bases). Deletions cut 4 bases from V and 4 bases from J, with 12 bases between. Per germline, CDR1 SGHTA and CDR2 FQGNSA. The CDR3 length is 14 residues.

This clone was recorded a few times. This sequence joins TRBV4-3 and TRBJ2-1, with TRBD2 identical over 16 bases. CDR3 size: 16 residues. Germline values: CDR1 LGHNA, CDR2 YSLEER. The V segment lost 3 bases and the J segment 7 bases; nucleotides outside the gene matches: 3. The CDR3 region is CASSHGTSGRGNEQFF. The CDR3 DNA reads TGCGCCAGCAGCCATGGGACTAGCGGGAGGGGAAATGAGCAGTTCTTC.

V gene TRBV4-3 combines with J gene TRBJ2-1; TRBD2 might be the D (6 bases). Trimming removed 4 bases from V and 6 bases from J, with 22 bases in between. This CDR3 region has 17 residues. In germline, CDR1 is LGHNA, CDR2 YSLEER. CDR3 nucleotides: TGCGCCAGCAGCCGGCCTCTACGGGGAGGTGTTGGCAATGAGCAGTTCTTC. Translated: CASSRPLRGGVGNEQFF.

V and J are TRBV10-3 and TRBJ1-4; the D is unclear. CDR1 is ENHRY, CDR2 SYGVKD, per germline. V lost 0 bases and J lost 8, with 16 bases in between. The CDR3 sequence is 16 residues long. The CDR3 region is CAISESVGSGSEKLFF. CDR3 coding DNA: TGTGCCATCAGTGAGTCGGTCGGCAGCGGGTCAGAAAAACTGTTTTTT.

The rearrangement links TRBV28 to TRBJ1-1, with 8 bases matching TRBD1. The CDR3 is made up of 17 amino acids. CDR1 is MDHEN and CDR2 is SYDVKM in the germline V gene. With 2 bases clipped from V and 10 bases from J, the junction kept 18 bases outside the gene matches. CDR3 DNA sequence: TGTGCCAGCAGTTTAGGGGTGACAGGGGAAGGGGTACGGGGAGCTTTCTTT. Amino acids: CASSLGVTGEGVRGAFF.

CDR3 region: CASSLARTGADTQYF. The CDR3 coding sequence is TGTGCCAGCAGCTTAGCCCGGACGGGAGCAGATACGCAGTATTTT. This rearrangement joins TRBV11-2 to TRBJ2-3; TRBD2 might be the D (6 bases). Looked up from germline, CDR1 is SGHAT and CDR2 is FQNNGV. The V end lost 1 base, the J end lost 4 bases, and 12 bases lay between the germline ends. The length of the CDR3 is 15 residues.

This clone has a single count. The chain carries TRBV4-1 and TRBJ1-1; maybe TRBD1 (5 bases). The germline gives CDR1 MGHRA, CDR2 YSYEKL. There are 14 residues in the CDR3. V was cut by 0 bases and J by 4 bases, with 9 bases left in between. DNA for the CDR3: TGCGCCAGCAGCCAAGATGGGGGGGGCACTGAAGCTTTCTTT. As protein: CASSQDGGGTEAFF.

The chain couples TRBV29-1 to TRBJ2-3; 7 positions agree with TRBD2. V dropped 6 bases and J dropped 4; count of bases not matched to a gene: 16. There are 16 residues in the CDR3. Germline assignment: CDR1 SQVTM and CDR2 ANQGSEA. The CDR3, as DNA: TGCAGCGTCCGAGGTGGGAGGGTCGAATTGGCAGATACGCAGTATTTT. Amino acids: CSVRGGRVELADTQYF.

The chain is built from TRBV2 and TRBJ1-5, with D hard to call. The V and J ends lost 6 bases and 2 bases respectively, with 17 bases between them. In germline, CDR1 is SNHLY, CDR2 FYNNEI. The CDR3 sequence is 16 residues long. The CDR3 nucleotides are TGTGCCAGCAGGGGGTTGAGGGCTGGGGGCAATCAGCCCCAGCATTTT. Translation gives CASRGLRAGGNQPQHF.